The entry that follows covers one T cell receptor beta chain sequence. Its cognate antigen has yet to be identified. Base qualities are missing; no much larger clone stands one base away. This sample was taken from a study of shared clonotypes between healthy human individuals (dated by TCRdb to 2018 to 2021). For context, the study as a whole: The cohort comprised two women and a few men aged 18 to 49 years. Leukapheresis yielded between about 0.85 and 10 billion PBMCs per donor. Different laboratories and diverse techniques were used to prepare libraries and sequence TCR repertoires, to increase sequencing depth and limit assay-specific biases. The study deeply sequenced blood TCR repertoires of several healthy adults to estimate repertoire size and the extent of clonotype sharing between individuals.

V drops 5 bases and J drops 0 bases, leaving 7 bases in between. CDR1 and CDR2, looked up from the germline V gene (reference sequence), are LNHDA and SQIVND. The CDR3 goes from the cysteine to the phenylalanine over 13 residues. Kept here is only the CDR3 DNA, which spans 39 bases and is read in frame from base 1. Donors were healthy HIV-negative adults with no recently reported acute infections or vaccinations. Only Caucasian adults living in Nashville, Tennessee, USA were represented among the donors. For unsorted samples, 85 million to 100 million PBMCs were counted, and genomic DNA was extracted using the QIAamp DNA Blood Mini kit. After blood collection by leukapheresis, PBMCs were isolated using Ficoll-Histopaque density gradient centrifugation and then cryopreserved in the vapor phase of liquid nitrogen. Using the deep immunoSEQ assay, multiplex PCR amplified TCR CDR3 regions from genomic DNA. For each cell subset, the extracted genomic DNA was distributed evenly across all wells of several immunoSEQ 96-well plates, and each plate served as one replicate. For unsorted PBMC, roughly 0.3 ug genomic DNA, equal to roughly 33,000 T cell genomes, was loaded into each replicate PCR. Genomic DNA from unsorted PBMC was sequenced over ten immunoSEQ deep assay plates. Purified libraries were quantified with a Qubit 3.0 fluorometer, sized on a Bioanalyzer 2100, and re-quantified with the KAPA Library Quantification kit. A separate single-read 150-cycle Illumina NextSeq 550 flow cell was used to sequence each immunoSEQ 96-well plate. In the paper's pipeline: Because the immunoSEQ output held only junctional sequences and lacked quality scores, the filtering could not match the filtering applied to full-length reads. Sequences were annotated with PyIR, a Python wrapper for IgBLAST v1.9, and V/J genes and CDR3 were assigned using IMGT germline references. Reads with weak V/J assignments (E-value above 1e-6), missing CDR3, stop codons, out-of-frame junctions, or ambiguous translated residues were removed. V3J clonotypes were defined by identical inferred V gene, J gene, and CDR3 amino acid sequence. The percentage overlap between two repertoires was calculated by dividing the number of shared unique clonotypes by the size of the smaller repertoire. Richness of each repertoire was evaluated using RTK rarefaction, the Chao1 estimator, and Recon v2.1 estimates of unobserved clonotypes. TCRdb limited this immuneACCESS table to in-frame rearrangements with V and J called. A share of clones is missing; checked studies link under half to unresolved V genes, and the rest is unexplained. D and trimming were read from the DNA, whereas the V and J calls and clone size are those reported in that table. Within this sample are roughly 450,000 clones, with about four fifths of them counted one time only. 10% to 15% of the sample is held by the ten biggest clonotypes.

What the research found in general, with its limitations: Sampling was limited to blood, and TCR repertoires in tissue likely differ from TCR repertoires in blood. Pairwise subsampling led to the expectation that sequencing depth would affect the degree of clonotype sharing among donors. Because the study included a small number of donors, the genetic and exposure-history diversity represented was limited.

The sequenced sample consisted of PBMCs. The clonotype originates from a woman aged 40 to 50 in good health. Some clones in this sample may be carry-over from other donors' samples. The rearrangement combines TRBV19 with TRBJ1-2; no D gene can be assigned with confidence. This receptor has the CDR3 CASSDAPNYGYTF. The nucleotide sequence is given as TGTGCCAGTAGTGACGCACCTAACTATGGCTACACCTTC.